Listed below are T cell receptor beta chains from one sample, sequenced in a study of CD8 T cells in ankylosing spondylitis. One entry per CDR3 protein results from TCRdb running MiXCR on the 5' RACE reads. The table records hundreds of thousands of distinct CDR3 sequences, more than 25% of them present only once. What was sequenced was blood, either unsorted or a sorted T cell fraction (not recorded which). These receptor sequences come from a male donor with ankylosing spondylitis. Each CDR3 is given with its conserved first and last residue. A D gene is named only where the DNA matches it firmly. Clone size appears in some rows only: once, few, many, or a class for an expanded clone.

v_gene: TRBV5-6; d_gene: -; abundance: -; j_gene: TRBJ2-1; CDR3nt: TGTGCCAGCAGCCCGTGGGCCGACAATGAGCAGTTCTTC; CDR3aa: CASSPWADNEQFF
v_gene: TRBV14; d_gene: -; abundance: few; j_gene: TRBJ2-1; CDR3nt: TGTGCCAGCAGCCAATTGGGCTGGGATGAGCAGTTCTTC; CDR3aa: CASSQLGWDEQFF
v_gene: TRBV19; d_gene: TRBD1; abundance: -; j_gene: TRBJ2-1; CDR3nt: TGTGCCAGTAGTCTCATCGGGACAGGGTCAGGGGGTGAGCAGTTCTTC; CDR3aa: CASSLIGTGSGGEQFF
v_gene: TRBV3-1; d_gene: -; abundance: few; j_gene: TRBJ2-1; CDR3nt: TGTGCCAGCGGACAGACCAGAAACTACAATGAGCAGTTCTTC; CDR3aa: CASGQTRNYNEQFF
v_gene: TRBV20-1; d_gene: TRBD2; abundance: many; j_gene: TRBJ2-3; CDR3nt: TGCAGTGCTAGCCCACTAGCGGAACTTAGCACAGATACGCAGTATTTT; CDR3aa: CSASPLAELSTDTQYF
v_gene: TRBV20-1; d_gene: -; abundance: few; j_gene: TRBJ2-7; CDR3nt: TGCAGTGCAGGACTGCTTTACGAGCAGTACTTC; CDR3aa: CSAGLLYEQYF
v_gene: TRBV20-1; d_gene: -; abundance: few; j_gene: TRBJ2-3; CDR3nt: TGCAGTGCTAGCAGCCATAGCACAGATACGCAGTATTTT; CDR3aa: CSASSHSTDTQYF
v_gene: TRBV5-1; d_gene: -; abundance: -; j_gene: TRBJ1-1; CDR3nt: TGCGCCAGCAGCTCCGGGACAATAAACACTGAAGCTTTCTTT; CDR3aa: CASSSGTINTEAFF
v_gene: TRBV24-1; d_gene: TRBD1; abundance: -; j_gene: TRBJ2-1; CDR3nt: TGTGCCACCAACCGGGACAGCAACAATGAGCAGTTCTTC; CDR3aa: CATNRDSNNEQFF
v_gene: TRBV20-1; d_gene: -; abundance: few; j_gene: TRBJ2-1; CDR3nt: TGCAGTGCTCGAGGGGGTCTAGCGGTCTACAATGAGCAGTTCTTC; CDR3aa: CSARGGLAVYNEQFF
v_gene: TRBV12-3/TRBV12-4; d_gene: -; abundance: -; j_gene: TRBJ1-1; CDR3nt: TGTGCCAGCAGTTTTACCCCGGACACTGAAGCTTTCTTT; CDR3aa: CASSFTPDTEAFF
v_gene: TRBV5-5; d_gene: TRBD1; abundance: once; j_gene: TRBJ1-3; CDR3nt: TGTGCCAGCAGCTCCCAGGGGGTATGGAACACCATATATTTT; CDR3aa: CASSSQGVWNTIYF
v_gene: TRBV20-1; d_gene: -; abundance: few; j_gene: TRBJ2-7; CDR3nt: TGCAGTGCTCCTCGGGACACCTACGAGCAGTACTTC; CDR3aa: CSAPRDTYEQYF
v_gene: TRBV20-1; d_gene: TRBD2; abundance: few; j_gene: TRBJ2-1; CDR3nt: TGCAGTACAGCCCCCCTAGCGGGAGCCCAGGAGCAGTTCTTC; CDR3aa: CSTAPLAGAQEQFF
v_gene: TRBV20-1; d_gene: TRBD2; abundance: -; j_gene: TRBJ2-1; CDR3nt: TGCAGTGCTCCGGGCGGGACTAGCGGGAGAAATGAGCAGTTCTTC; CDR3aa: CSAPGGTSGRNEQFF
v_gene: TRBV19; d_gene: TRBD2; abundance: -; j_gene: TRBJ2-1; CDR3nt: TGTGCCAGTAGTTTCGGACTAGCCGACGTAGAGGAGCAGTTCTTC; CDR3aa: CASSFGLADVEEQFF
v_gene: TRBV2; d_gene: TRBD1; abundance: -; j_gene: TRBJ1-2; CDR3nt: TGTGCCAGCAGTGGGACAGGGTCCTATGGCTACACCTTC; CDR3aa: CASSGTGSYGYTF
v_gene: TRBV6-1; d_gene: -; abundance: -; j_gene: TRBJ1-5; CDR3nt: TGTGCCAGCAGTGAGGGAGGGAACAATCAGCCCCAGCATTTT; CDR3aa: CASSEGGNNQPQHF
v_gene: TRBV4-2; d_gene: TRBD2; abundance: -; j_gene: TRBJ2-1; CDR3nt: TGTGCCAGCGGCCTAGCTAGCGGAGATACCTACAATGAGCAGTTCTTC; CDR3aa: CASGLASGDTYNEQFF
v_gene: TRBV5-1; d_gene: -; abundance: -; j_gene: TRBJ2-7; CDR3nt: TGCGCCAGCAGCATCGACAGAGACTACGAGCAGTACTTC; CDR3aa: CASSIDRDYEQYF
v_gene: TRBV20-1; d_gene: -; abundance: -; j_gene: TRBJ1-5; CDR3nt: TGCTGTGCTAGAGACGGAACTCACCTCTGGGGGGACAATCAGCCCCAGCATTTT; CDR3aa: CCARDGTHLWGDNQPQHF
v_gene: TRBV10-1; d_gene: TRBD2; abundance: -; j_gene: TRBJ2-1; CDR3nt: TGCGCCAGCAGTGAGGGGACTAGCGGGACGCTTTTCTTC; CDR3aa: CASSEGTSGTLFF
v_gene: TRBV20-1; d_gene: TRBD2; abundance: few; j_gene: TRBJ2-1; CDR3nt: TGCAGTGCTAGCACCCGAGGGAGCGGGAGTCTCAATGAGCAGTTCTTC; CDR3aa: CSASTRGSGSLNEQFF
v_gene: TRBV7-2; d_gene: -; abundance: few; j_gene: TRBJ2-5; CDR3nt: TGTGCCAGCAGCCCGTCTGCGTATCTGGGTAAAGAGACCCAGTACTTC; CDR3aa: CASSPSAYLGKETQYF
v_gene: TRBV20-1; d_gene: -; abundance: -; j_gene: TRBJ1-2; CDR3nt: TGCAGTGCTAGAGCGGACACCGGGGCCTATGGCTACACCTTC; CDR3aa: CSARADTGAYGYTF
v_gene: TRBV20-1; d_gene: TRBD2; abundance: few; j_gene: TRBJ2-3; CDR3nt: TGCAGTGCTAGACCGTTTACTAGCGGAAGCACAGATACGCAGTATTTT; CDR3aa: CSARPFTSGSTDTQYF
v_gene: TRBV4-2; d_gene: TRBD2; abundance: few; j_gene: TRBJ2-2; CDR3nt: TGTGCCAGCAGCCAAGAGGCTAGCGGGAGGGCCCTCGACACCGGGGAGCTGTTTTTT; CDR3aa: CASSQEASGRALDTGELFF